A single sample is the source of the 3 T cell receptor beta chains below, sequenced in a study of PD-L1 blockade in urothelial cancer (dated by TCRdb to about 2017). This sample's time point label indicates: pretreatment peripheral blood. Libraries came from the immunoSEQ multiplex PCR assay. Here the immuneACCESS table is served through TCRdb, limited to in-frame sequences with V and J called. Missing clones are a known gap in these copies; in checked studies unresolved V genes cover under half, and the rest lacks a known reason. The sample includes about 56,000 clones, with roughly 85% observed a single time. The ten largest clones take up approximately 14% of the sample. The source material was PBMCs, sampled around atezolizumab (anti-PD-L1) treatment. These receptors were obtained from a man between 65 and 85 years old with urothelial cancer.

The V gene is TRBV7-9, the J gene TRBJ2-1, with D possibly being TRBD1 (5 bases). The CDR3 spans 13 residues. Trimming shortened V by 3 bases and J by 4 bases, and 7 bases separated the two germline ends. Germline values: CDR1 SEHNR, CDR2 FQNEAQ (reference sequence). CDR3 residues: CASSFAGYNEQFF. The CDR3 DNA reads TGTGCCAGCAGCTTTGCAGGGTACAATGAGCAGTTCTTC.

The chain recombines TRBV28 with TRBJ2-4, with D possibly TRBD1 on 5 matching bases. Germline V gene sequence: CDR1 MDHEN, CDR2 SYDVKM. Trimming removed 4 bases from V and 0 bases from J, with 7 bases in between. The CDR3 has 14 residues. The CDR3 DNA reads TGTGCCAGCAGTTCGACAGTAGCCAAAAACATTCAGTACTTC. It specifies CASSSTVAKNIQYF. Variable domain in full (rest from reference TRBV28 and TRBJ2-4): DVKVTQSSRYLVKRTGEKVFLECVQDMDHENMFWYRQDPGLGLRLIYFSYDVKMKEKGDIPEGYSVSREKKERFSLILESASTNQTSMYLCASSSTVAKNIQYFGAGTRLSVL.

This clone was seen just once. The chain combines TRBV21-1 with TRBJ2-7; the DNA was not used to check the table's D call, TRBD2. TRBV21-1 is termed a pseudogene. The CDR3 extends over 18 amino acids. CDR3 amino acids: CASSKQAGPMRETYEQYF. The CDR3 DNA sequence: TGTGCCAGCAGCAAACAAGCGGGACCTATGCGGGAGACCTACGAGCAGTACTTC.